This TCR beta chain appears in the sequencing data of a study of Graves' ophthalmopathy and Graves' hyperthyroidism. The study, taken as a whole, reports: The majority of expanded thyroid clonotypes above 0.001 frequency also occurred in blood.

In this sample, this clonotype turned up once. What it recognizes is unknown. RNA transcripts provided the template for amplifying TCR beta CDR3 regions. First-round RT-PCR used HTBI primers; second-round multiplex PCR followed. A single record per CDR3 protein comes from TCRdb applying MiXCR to the multiplex PCR reads. The data contain 150,000 to 200,000 distinct CDR3 sequences, 39% of them singletons. Other autoimmune diseases, uncontrolled infections, pregnancy and lactation each led to patient exclusion. With V trimmed by 7 bases and J by 1 base, 9 bases remained unmatched. Germline V lookup: CDR1 MNHNS, CDR2 SASEGT. The CDR3 spans 16 residues.

The specimen was peripheral blood. The receptor was isolated from a man aged 25 to 40 with Graves' ophthalmopathy. The chain combines TRBV6-1 with TRBJ1-5; TRBD1 agrees at 8 bases. CDR3 in DNA: TGTGCCAGCACCATTGCAGGGGGCGCAAGCAATCAGCCCCAGCATTTT. It encodes CASTIAGGASNQPQHF.